This T cell receptor beta chain was sequenced for a study of identical twins. This clonotype was picked up many times. Antigen specificity is unknown. With 7 bases removed from V and 4 bases from J, the gap between germline ends came to 17 bases. Germline CDR1 MNHNS, CDR2 SASEGT. The CDR3 runs 15 residues. TCRdb reprocessed the 5' RACE reads via MiXCR and lists one record per CDR3 protein. The sample lists about 280,000 distinct CDR3 sequences; around 8.8% were seen once. Healthy Caucasians supplied all donations. Overall study findings and caveats: Donors were not followed over many years; analysis was cross-sectional. Insertion counts were lower in abundant cord blood beta clonotypes, a trend that memory repertoires did not show. Excess low generation probability was seen in twin-shared out-of-frame alpha sequences.

This same sample was also taken into another study, of yellow fever vaccine responses in identical twins.

The sequenced sample consisted of memory (CD45RO+) T cells sorted from blood. This TCR was recovered from a woman under 30 in good health. The rearrangement links TRBV6-1 to TRBJ2-1; D could derive from TRBD1 or TRBD2 (7 bases each). This CDR3 reads CASTSGDSLYNEQFF. CDR3 nucleotide sequence: TGTGCCAGCACCAGCGGGGACAGCCTTTACAATGAGCAGTTCTTC.